This is a list of T cell receptor beta chains from one sample in a study of human T cells and chemical hapten exposure. One entry per CDR3 protein results from TCRdb running MiXCR on the RACE reads. The profile shows approximately 350,000 distinct CDR3 sequences, 6% to 8.5% of them singletons. The input for sequencing was whole blood, taken in connection with sensitization to the hapten diphenylcyclopropenone (DPC). The receptors derive from a woman aged 18-29 years with alopecia areata. Some clones in this sample may be carry-over from other donors' samples. The CDR3 runs from the conserved cysteine through the conserved F or W. D genes are given only for firm matches. A clone size is listed for some rows: how often the clone was seen (once, few, many), or a class if it is expanded.

j_gene,abundance,v_gene,d_gene,CDR3nt,CDR3aa
TRBJ1-4,few,TRBV14,NA,TGTGCCAGCAGCCAAGCCGGGACCGCTCTTTGGAAACTGTTTTTT,CASSQAGTALWKLFF
TRBJ2-7,few,TRBV7-8,NA,TGTGCCAGCAGCTTGGAAGACGAGCAGTACTTC,CASSLEDEQYF
TRBJ1-5,few,TRBV6-6,NA,TGTGCCAGCAGTTACTCCGGGACGGCGAATCAGCCCCAGCATTTT,CASSYSGTANQPQHF
TRBJ2-1,NA,TRBV15,NA,TGTGCCACCAGCAGAGATGGGGTAAACGCGCCCTACAATGAGCAGTTCTTC,CATSRDGVNAPYNEQFF
TRBJ1-1,NA,TRBV7-9,NA,TGTGCCAGCAGCTTATCCGGGGGCCACACTGAAGCTTTCTTT,CASSLSGGHTEAFF
TRBJ2-1,NA,TRBV20-1,TRBD2,TGCAGTGCTAGAGACTGGACTAGCGGGGGGAACAATGAGCAGTTCTTC,CSARDWTSGGNNEQFF
TRBJ1-5,few,TRBV6-2/TRBV6-3,TRBD1,TGTGCCAGCAGTCCAAAGAGGGGGCCGGGTAGTCAGCCCCAGCATTTT,CASSPKRGPGSQPQHF
TRBJ2-3,many,TRBV5-4,TRBD1,TGTGCCAGCAGCTTGGACAGGGGACACACAGATACGCAGTATTTT,CASSLDRGHTDTQYF
TRBJ1-1,NA,TRBV2,NA,TGTGCCAGCAGTGGAACACCCTACACTGAAGCTTTCTTT,CASSGTPYTEAFF
TRBJ1-3,few,TRBV6-5,NA,TGTGCCAGCAGTTACTCGACGAGTACGGGGAAGACTGGAAACACCATATATTTT,CASSYSTSTGKTGNTIYF
TRBJ2-7,few,TRBV5-4,TRBD1,TGTGCCAGCAGCTCTCTTGGACAGGGGAAAGATTACGAGCAGTACTTC,CASSSLGQGKDYEQYF
TRBJ2-3,NA,TRBV5-1,NA,TGCGCCAGCAGCTTGGAAGGCAGGGGCACAGATACGCAGTATTTT,CASSLEGRGTDTQYF
TRBJ2-3,many,TRBV29-1,TRBD2,TGCAGCGTTGAAGGGACTAGCGGGGGGGCCAGAGATACGCAGTATTTT,CSVEGTSGGARDTQYF
TRBJ1-5,many,TRBV4-1,NA,TGCGCCAGCAGTCCGTCTCTACTCAATCAGCCCCAGCATTTT,CASSPSLLNQPQHF
TRBJ1-1,NA,TRBV5-8,NA,TGTGCCAGCAGCTGGACGGCGTCTAGAGCTTTCTTT,CASSWTASRAFF
TRBJ2-4,NA,TRBV7-2,TRBD1,TGTGCCAGCAGCCCAGAATCGACAGGGAAAGCCAAAAACATTCAGTACTTC,CASSPESTGKAKNIQYF
TRBJ1-1,few,TRBV5-1,NA,TGCGCCAGCAGCTTGGCTTTACTGAACACTGAAGCTTTCTTT,CASSLALLNTEAFF
TRBJ2-1,NA,TRBV9,TRBD1,TGTGCCAGCAGCGTAATGGGACAGGGCGACAATGAGCAGTTCTTC,CASSVMGQGDNEQFF
TRBJ2-7,few,TRBV7-3,NA,TGTGCCAGCAGCTTATTTCTTGGGGATCGGTACGAGCAGTACTTC,CASSLFLGDRYEQYF
TRBJ2-4,NA,TRBV12-3/TRBV12-4,NA,TGTGCCAGCAGACTTAGCGGAGCCAAAAACATTCAGTACTTC,CASRLSGAKNIQYF
TRBJ1-5,once,TRBV12-3/TRBV12-4,TRBD1,TGTGCCAGCAACCCGACAGGGGCAGGGAGTCAGCCCCAGCATTTT,CASNPTGAGSQPQHF